This T cell receptor (beta chain) was sequenced for a study of tumor-infiltrating lymphocytes in localized non-small cell lung cancer. Study background: Resected tumor was paired with non-adjacent uninvolved lung from the same patient.

Generated by immunoSEQ multiplex PCR, the TCRdb table keeps only in-frame clones and is missing some. The data hold 8,000 to 10,000 clones, with about 72% observed a single time. Looked up from germline, CDR1 is GTSNPN and CDR2 is SVGIG (reference sequence). V was clipped by 4 bases and J by 1 base, with 10 bases between them. CDR3 length equals 13 residues. The sequencing sample was made of lung tumor tissue. The chain couples TRBV30 to TRBJ1-1, with a tentative D call TRBD1 (5 bases). The clonotype comes from a human donor with non-small cell lung cancer. The CDR3 DNA follows: TGTGCCTGGAACGAGGGGAGGAACACTGAAGCTTTCTTT. Translated: CAWNEGRNTEAFF.